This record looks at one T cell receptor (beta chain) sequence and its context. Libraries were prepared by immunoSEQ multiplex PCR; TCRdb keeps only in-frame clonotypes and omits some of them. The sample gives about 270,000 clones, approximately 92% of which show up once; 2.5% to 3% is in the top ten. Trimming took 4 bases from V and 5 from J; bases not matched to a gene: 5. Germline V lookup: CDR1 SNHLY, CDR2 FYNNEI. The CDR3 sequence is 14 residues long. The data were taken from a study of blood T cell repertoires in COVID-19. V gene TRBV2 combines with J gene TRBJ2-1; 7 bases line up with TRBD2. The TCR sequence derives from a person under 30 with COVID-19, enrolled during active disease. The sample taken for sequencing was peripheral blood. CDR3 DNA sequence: TGTGCCAGCAGTGCCACTAGCGCGAACAATGAGCAGTTCTTC. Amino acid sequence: CASSATSANNEQFF.